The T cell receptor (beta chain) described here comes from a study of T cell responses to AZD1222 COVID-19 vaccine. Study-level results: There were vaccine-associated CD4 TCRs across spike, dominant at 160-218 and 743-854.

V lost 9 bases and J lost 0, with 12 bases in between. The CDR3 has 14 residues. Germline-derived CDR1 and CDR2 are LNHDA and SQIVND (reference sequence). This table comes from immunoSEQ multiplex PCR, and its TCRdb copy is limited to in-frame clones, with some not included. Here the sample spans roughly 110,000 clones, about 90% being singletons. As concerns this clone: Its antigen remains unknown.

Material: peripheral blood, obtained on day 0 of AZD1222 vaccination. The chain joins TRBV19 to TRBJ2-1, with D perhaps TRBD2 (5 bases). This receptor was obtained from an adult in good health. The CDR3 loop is CASRTGTSYNEQFF. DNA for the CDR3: TGTGCCAGCAGGACGGGAACCTCCTACAATGAGCAGTTCTTC. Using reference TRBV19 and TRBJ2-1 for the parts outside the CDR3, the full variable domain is DGGITQSPKYLFRKEGQNVTLSCEQNLNHDAMYWYRQDPGQGLRLIYYSQIVNDFQKGDIAEGYSVSREKKESFPLTVTSAQKNPTAFYLCASRTGTSYNEQFFGPGTRLTVL.